This record covers a single T cell receptor beta chain. CDR3 length: 15 residues. V trimming: 3 bases; J trimming: 0 bases; junction bases outside the gene matches: 5. Germline assignment: CDR1 SEHNR and CDR2 FQNEAQ (reference sequence). The data belong to a study of blood T cell repertoires in COVID-19. About the research overall: COVID-19 samples, acute and convalescent, were from the United States, Italy and Spain. The analysed material was cDNA or gDNA that came from T cells, B-cell-depleted T cells, or PBMCs.

In the original workflow: The authors estimated nucleated cell counts from reference gene primer amplification. Sequencing was performed with immunoSEQ multiplex PCR; in TCRdb, only in-frame clones are kept and a portion is missing. D and trimming come from the DNA, and the V and J calls and clone size come from that table. Here the sample spans 200,000 to 250,000 clones, under 85% being singletons. The receptor was derived from a man aged 25 to 45 who had recovered from COVID-19. The specimen was peripheral blood. The chain joins TRBV7-9 to TRBJ2-7, with TRBD2 matching over 7 bases. CDR3 bases: TGTGCCAGCAGCTTGGGCGGGGGACGCTCCTACGAGCAGTACGTC. Translation: CASSLGGGRSYEQYV.